Listed below are T cell receptor beta chains from one sample, sequenced in a study of T-cell reconstitution after alpha-beta-depleted transplantation in children. Each CDR3 protein is one row after TCRdb ran MiXCR on the PCR reads. The table shows about 640,000 distinct CDR3 sequences, with 10% to 15% occurring only once. Sequenced material: PBMCs, mostly from graft donor cells, taken 360 days after TCRalphabeta/CD19-depleted stem cell transplant. Every receptor here comes from a male patient under 18 who had a stem cell transplant for acute myeloid leukemia, so the T cells may come from the graft donor. Each CDR3 is given without its conserved first and last residue.

v_gene,j_gene,CDR3aa
TRBV14,TRBJ2-3,ASSQDGTRTDTQY
TRBV28,TRBJ2-7,ASSRRGASLGYEQY
TRBV20-1,TRBJ2-7,SDRPNLYEQY
TRBV29-1,TRBJ2-3,SVGPKGLLSTDTQY
TRBV20-1,TRBJ2-3,SAYGDRGRTDTQY
TRBV25-1,TRBJ2-1,ASSATSSYNEQF
TRBV28,TRBJ2-1,ASSLLISSSYNEQF
TRBV11-2,TRBJ1-4,ASSPIPRGSLNEKLF
TRBV9,TRBJ1-6,ASSVAGNSPLH
TRBV20-1,TRBJ2-7,SAPGEGTYEQY
TRBV28,TRBJ2-3,ASSLKGIYTDTQY
TRBV28,TRBJ2-5,ASSRVRDSSWETQY
TRBV27,TRBJ2-2,ASIRLAGGPGTGELF
TRBV6-5,TRBJ2-6,ASSYTGRTGANVLT
TRBV28,TRBJ2-7,ASSLWAGQGYEQY
TRBV6-2/TRBV6-3,TRBJ1-2,ASSYSIASYGYT
TRBV12-3/TRBV12-4,TRBJ2-2,ASRKADDLVTGELF
TRBV20-1,TRBJ2-3,SGASPQGDTQY
TRBV7-9,TRBJ1-5,ASSLASGTGGNQPQH
TRBV7-3,TRBJ2-3,ASSLTARALSSTDTQY
TRBV20-1,TRBJ2-3,STRQGPDTQY
TRBV6-6,TRBJ1-2,ASNYLGNGYT
TRBV19,TRBJ2-1,ASSIRGGYGDEQF
TRBV7-9,TRBJ2-7,ASSFWTSGYEQY
TRBV20-1,TRBJ2-2,SARSPPFGELF
TRBV9,TRBJ2-1,ASSGPTGQINEQF
TRBV5-5,TRBJ1-5,ASSPLGGRSNQPQH
TRBV20-1,TRBJ1-5,SARADPNQPQH
TRBV29-1,TRBJ1-1,SVPTGTNTEAF
TRBV9,TRBJ1-1,ASSPTLRTEAF
TRBV20-1,TRBJ2-3,SATRDGSTDTQY
TRBV18,TRBJ1-1,ASSTTGANEAF
TRBV10-2,TRBJ2-7,ASSERVGLAGVSHEQY
TRBV6-5,TRBJ2-3,ASSYVMVTASSTDTQY
TRBV11-2,TRBJ2-3,ASSYLGRTWGGFTDTQY
TRBV6-5,TRBJ2-1,ASSYSDGSYNEQF
TRBV6-6,TRBJ1-2,ASSYGDHGYT
TRBV28,TRBJ2-2,ASSLSSGLNTGELF
TRBV10-3,TRBJ2-7,AISLPPPGQGLREQY
TRBV5-1,TRBJ2-1,ASSLRAGVRNEQF
TRBV28,TRBJ2-1,ASSPWDRGGLNEQF
TRBV28,TRBJ1-3,ASSPSGQIGNTIY
TRBV7-3,TRBJ2-3,ASSTRLADTQY
TRBV7-9,TRBJ1-2,ASSRPGQGGNYGYT
TRBV5-4,TRBJ2-5,ASSLDPGTSGSLPETQY
TRBV12-3/TRBV12-4,TRBJ2-5,ASSLSRLAAVRLQETQY
TRBV5-5,TRBJ2-7,ASSFGNLYEQY
TRBV20-1,TRBJ2-5,SAREGLAGSGETQY
TRBV6-1,TRBJ2-5,ASSSSGRAVETQY
TRBV28,TRBJ2-1,ASSFPIASSWNEQF
TRBV20-1,TRBJ2-1,SAPQFSGRSSYNEQF
TRBV4-3,TRBJ2-7,ASSRLIEAPYEQY
TRBV5-1,TRBJ2-7,ASSLNPGFQYEQY
TRBV20-1,TRBJ2-6,SARDPAGGRSGANVLT
TRBV20-1,TRBJ2-5,SAGGLASQIQETQY
TRBV20-1,TRBJ2-5,SARPLVRETQY
TRBV20-1,TRBJ2-1,SARDSGRFGLQF